The rows below give T cell receptor beta chains drawn from one sample of a study of cytomegalovirus exposure and HLA in healthy donors. The protocol was immunoSEQ multiplex PCR, while the TCRdb copy is restricted to in-frame clones and leaves out a portion. The sample comprises 200,000 to 250,000 clones, roughly 84% of which are singletons, and around 1.5% rests with the top ten. The sequenced sample was PBMCs. All receptors come from a girl aged 10 to 17 in good health and CMV-seronegative. The CDR3 runs from the conserved cysteine through the conserved F or W. A D gene is named only where the DNA matches it firmly. Clone size, where shown, is once, few, many, or a class for clones that have expanded.

D: TRBD1
V: TRBV6-1
J: TRBJ1-2
size: NA
DNA: TGTGCCAGCAGTGTAATCGGGACAGATGGCTACACCTTC
CDR3: CASSVIGTDGYTF

D: NA
V: TRBV19
J: TRBJ1-1
size: NA
DNA: TGTGCCAGTAGTATTCATCCCCTGGGAGGGGCGCGCACTGAAGCTTTCTTT
CDR3: CASSIHPLGGARTEAFF

D: NA
V: TRBV30
J: TRBJ1-1
size: once
DNA: TGTGCCTGGAAGATGGGCGCTTTAGGCGTCACTGAAGCTTTCTTT
CDR3: CAWKMGALGVTEAFF

D: TRBD1
V: TRBV25-1
J: TRBJ1-6
size: NA
DNA: TGTGCCAGCAGCGGACAGGGATGGAATTCACCCCTCCACTTT
CDR3: CASSGQGWNSPLHF

D: TRBD1
V: TRBV27
J: TRBJ1-2
size: NA
DNA: TGTGCCAGCAAATCGGATGCAGGGGGCTATGGCTACACCTTC
CDR3: CASKSDAGGYGYTF

D: NA
V: TRBV13
J: TRBJ1-1
size: NA
DNA: TGTGCCAGCAGCTTCTTCGAGACAGATAACACTGAAGCTTTCTTT
CDR3: CASSFFETDNTEAFF

D: TRBD2
V: TRBV5-1
J: TRBJ2-5
size: NA
DNA: TGCGCCAGCAGCTCGCAGCCACTAGCGGCCCAGGGGTTGGAGACCCAGTACTTC
CDR3: CASSSQPLAAQGLETQYF

D: NA
V: TRBV5-8
J: TRBJ1-6
size: NA
DNA: TGTGCCAGCAGCTTGGCTTACCGCGGGGCATCACCCCTCCACTTT
CDR3: CASSLAYRGASPLHF

D: TRBD1
V: TRBV4-1
J: TRBJ2-7
size: NA
DNA: TGCGCCAGCAGCCACCCGACAGGGTCCTACGAGCAGTACTTC
CDR3: CASSHPTGSYEQYF

D: NA
V: TRBV5-1
J: TRBJ1-2
size: NA
DNA: TGCGCCAGCAGTCCCGACAGGATGGTCTATGGCTACACCTTC
CDR3: CASSPDRMVYGYTF

D: NA
V: TRBV6-1
J: TRBJ2-7
size: NA
DNA: TGTGCCAGCACCCTACAGACGACCAGCTCCTACGAGCAGTACTTC
CDR3: CASTLQTTSSYEQYF

D: TRBD1
V: TRBV5-8
J: TRBJ1-2
size: once
DNA: TGTGCCAGCAGCCGCTATGGGGACAGGGGGAACTATGGCTACACCTTC
CDR3: CASSRYGDRGNYGYTF

D: NA
V: TRBV4-3
J: TRBJ1-2
size: few
DNA: TGCGCCAGCAGCCAGCAGGCGATTAACTATGGCTACACCTTC
CDR3: CASSQQAINYGYTF

D: NA
V: TRBV5-1
J: TRBJ2-5
size: NA
DNA: TGCGCCAGCAGCTTAAACTACTTAGCCCAGTACTTC
CDR3: CASSLNYLAQYF

D: NA
V: TRBV11-2
J: TRBJ1-1
size: NA
DNA: TGTGCCAGCTCCTTTTATCTGCGTGGGAACACTGAAGCTTTCTTT
CDR3: CASSFYLRGNTEAFF

D: NA
V: TRBV4-2
J: TRBJ1-3
size: NA
DNA: TGTGCCAGCAGCCAAGATCCGGGAGACACCATATATTTT
CDR3: CASSQDPGDTIYF

D: NA
V: TRBV19
J: TRBJ1-1
size: few
DNA: TGTGCCAGTAGTCACCGAAATTCACAGGGCGGTGAAGCTTTCTTT
CDR3: CASSHRNSQGGEAFF

D: NA
V: TRBV6-1
J: TRBJ1-4
size: NA
DNA: TGTGCCAGCAATCAGGGGCGGCCCAATGAAAAACTGTTTTTT
CDR3: CASNQGRPNEKLFF

D: TRBD2
V: TRBV2
J: TRBJ2-3
size: few
DNA: TGTGCCACCCTACGGGAGGCCACGAGCACAGATACGCAGTATTTT
CDR3: CATLREATSTDTQYF

D: NA
V: TRBV28
J: TRBJ1-5
size: once
DNA: TGTGCCAGCAGTTTGAGGCTCCAGAATCAGCCCCAGCATTTT
CDR3: CASSLRLQNQPQHF

D: TRBD1
V: TRBV6-5
J: TRBJ1-2
size: NA
DNA: TGTGCCAGCAGTTACGACAGGGCCCATGGCTACACCTTC
CDR3: CASSYDRAHGYTF

D: NA
V: TRBV6-5
J: TRBJ1-1
size: few
DNA: TGTGCCAGCAGACCCGCGGGACGGCTGAACACTGAAGCTTTCTTT
CDR3: CASRPAGRLNTEAFF

D: NA
V: TRBV4-1
J: TRBJ2-3
size: once
DNA: TGCGCCAGCAGCCAAGGGGGGGGCTTATTAACAGATACGCAGTATTTT
CDR3: CASSQGGGLLTDTQYF

D: TRBD1
V: TRBV6-1
J: TRBJ2-7
size: NA
DNA: TGTGCCAGCAGCCTAGGACAGGGGGCCTACGAGCAGTACTTC
CDR3: CASSLGQGAYEQYF

D: NA
V: TRBV5-4
J: TRBJ2-2
size: NA
DNA: TGTGCCAGCAGCTTAAAGACAGAGAACGGGGAGCTGTTTTTT
CDR3: CASSLKTENGELFF

D: TRBD1
V: TRBV19
J: TRBJ1-6
size: NA
DNA: TGTGCCAGTAGGATTTCGGGACAGAATAATTCACCCCTCCACTTT
CDR3: CASRISGQNNSPLHF

D: TRBD1
V: TRBV6-1
J: TRBJ2-6
size: NA
DNA: TGTGCCAGCAGTGAAGAAGGGACAGGACCTGCCGTCCTGACTTTC
CDR3: CASSEEGTGPAVLTF

D: NA
V: TRBV15
J: TRBJ1-4
size: NA
DNA: TGTGCCACCAGCACAACCCTACAGGAGACTAATGAAAAACTGTTTTTT
CDR3: CATSTTLQETNEKLFF

D: NA
V: TRBV6-5
J: TRBJ1-1
size: NA
DNA: TGTGCCAGCAGTTACCTCACTGAAGCTTTCTTT
CDR3: CASSYLTEAFF

D: NA
V: TRBV7-9
J: TRBJ2-5
size: once
DNA: TGTGCCAGCAGCTTAGAAGGAGGACCGCAAGAGACCCAGTACTTC
CDR3: CASSLEGGPQETQYF

D: TRBD2
V: TRBV30
J: TRBJ2-7
size: NA
DNA: TGTGCCTGGAGTGTAGTGGGAGGGGTTTCCTACGAGCAGTACTTC
CDR3: CAWSVVGGVSYEQYF

D: TRBD2
V: TRBV6-5
J: TRBJ2-1
size: NA
DNA: TGTGCCAGCAGTCCCCTCGCGGGGGGGCATAATGAGCAGTTCTTC
CDR3: CASSPLAGGHNEQFF

D: NA
V: TRBV30
J: TRBJ1-2
size: NA
DNA: TGTGCCTGGAGCGGGGGAACGTATGGCTACACCTTC
CDR3: CAWSGGTYGYTF

D: NA
V: TRBV27
J: TRBJ2-7
size: few
DNA: TGTGCCAGCAGTTTAGGCAGGGTGGACGAGCAGTACTTC
CDR3: CASSLGRVDEQYF

D: TRBD2
V: TRBV11-3
J: TRBJ2-7
size: NA
DNA: TGTGCCAGCAGCCAAGGCGGGAGTGGCCACGAGCAGTACTTC
CDR3: CASSQGGSGHEQYF

D: TRBD1
V: TRBV11-2
J: TRBJ2-7
size: NA
DNA: TGTGCCAGCAGCTTAGGCGCGCCCTCAGGGGGCGCTTCCTACGAGCAGTACTTC
CDR3: CASSLGAPSGGASYEQYF

D: NA
V: TRBV11-2
J: TRBJ2-5
size: NA
DNA: TGTGCCAGCAGCTTAGGCTGGGGGGTTCAAGGACGCGAGACCCAGTACTTC
CDR3: CASSLGWGVQGRETQYF

D: NA
V: TRBV10-3
J: TRBJ2-5
size: NA
DNA: TGTGCCATCAGTGAGGATTTCAGGGAAATGGACGAAGAGACCCAGTACTTC
CDR3: CAISEDFREMDEETQYF

D: TRBD1
V: TRBV28
J: TRBJ2-3
size: NA
DNA: TGTGCCAGCAGTTTCGACAGGGGGCCTTCAAATACGCAGTATTTT
CDR3: CASSFDRGPSNTQYF

D: NA
V: TRBV23-1
J: TRBJ2-5
size: NA
DNA: TGCGCCAGCAGGGGCAGTCGGGACACCCAAGAGACCCAGTACTTC
CDR3: CASRGSRDTQETQYF